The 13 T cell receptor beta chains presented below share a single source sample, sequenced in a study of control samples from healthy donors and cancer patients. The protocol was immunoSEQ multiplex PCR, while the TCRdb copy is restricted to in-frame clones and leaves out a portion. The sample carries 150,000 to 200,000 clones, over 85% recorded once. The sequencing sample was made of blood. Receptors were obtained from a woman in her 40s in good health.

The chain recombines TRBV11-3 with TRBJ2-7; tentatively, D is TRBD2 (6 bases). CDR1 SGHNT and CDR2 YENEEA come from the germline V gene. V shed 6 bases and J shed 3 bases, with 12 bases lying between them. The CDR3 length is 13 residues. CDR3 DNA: TGTGCCAGCAGTCGGGGGAGGCGCTACGAGCAGTACTTC. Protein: CASSRGRRYEQYF.

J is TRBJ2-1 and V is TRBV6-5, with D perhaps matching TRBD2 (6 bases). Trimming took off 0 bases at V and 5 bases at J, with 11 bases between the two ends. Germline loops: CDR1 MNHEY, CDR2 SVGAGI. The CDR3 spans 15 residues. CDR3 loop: CASSYSTGVHNEQFF. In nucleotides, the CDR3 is TGTGCCAGCAGTTACTCCACGGGGGTCCACAATGAGCAGTTCTTC.

The CDR3 spells CASSQDLPATSGNTIYF. CDR3 nucleotide sequence: TGCGCCAGCAGCCAAGATCTCCCAGCCACCTCTGGAAACACCATATATTTT. This chain links TRBV4-3 with TRBJ1-3; no clear D. This CDR3 has 17 amino acids. Trimming cost V 0 bases and J 0 bases, with 12 bases left between them. In germline, CDR1 is LGHNA, CDR2 YSLEER.

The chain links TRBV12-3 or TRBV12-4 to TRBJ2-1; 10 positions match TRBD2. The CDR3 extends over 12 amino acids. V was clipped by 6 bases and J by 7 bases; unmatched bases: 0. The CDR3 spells CASRTSGNEQFF. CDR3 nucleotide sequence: TGTGCCAGCAGGACTAGCGGGAATGAGCAGTTCTTC.

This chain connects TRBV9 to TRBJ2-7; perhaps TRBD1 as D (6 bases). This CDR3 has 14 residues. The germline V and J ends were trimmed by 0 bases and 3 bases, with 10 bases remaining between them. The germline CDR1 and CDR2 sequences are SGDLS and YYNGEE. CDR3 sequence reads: CASSVGQVFYEQYF. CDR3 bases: TGTGCCAGCAGCGTAGGACAGGTTTTCTACGAGCAGTACTTC.

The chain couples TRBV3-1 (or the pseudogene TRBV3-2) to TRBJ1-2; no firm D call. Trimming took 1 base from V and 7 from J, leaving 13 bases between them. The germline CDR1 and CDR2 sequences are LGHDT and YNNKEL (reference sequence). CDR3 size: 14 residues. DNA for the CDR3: TGTGCCAGCAGCCAAGGGGCAGGAAAGGTTGGCTACACCTTC. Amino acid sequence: CASSQGAGKVGYTF.

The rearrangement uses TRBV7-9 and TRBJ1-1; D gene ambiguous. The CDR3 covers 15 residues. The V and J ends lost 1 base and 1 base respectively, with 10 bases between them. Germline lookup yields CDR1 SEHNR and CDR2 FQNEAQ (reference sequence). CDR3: CASSLVADRNTEAFF. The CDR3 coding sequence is TGTGCCAGCAGCTTAGTCGCAGATCGGAACACTGAAGCTTTCTTT.

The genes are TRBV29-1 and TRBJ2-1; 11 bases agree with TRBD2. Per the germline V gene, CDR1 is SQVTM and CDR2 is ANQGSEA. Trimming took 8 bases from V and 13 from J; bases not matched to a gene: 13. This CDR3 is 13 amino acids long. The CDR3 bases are TGCAGCACTACGGAAGGACTAGCGGGCCTACAGTTCTTC. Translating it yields CSTTEGLAGLQFF.

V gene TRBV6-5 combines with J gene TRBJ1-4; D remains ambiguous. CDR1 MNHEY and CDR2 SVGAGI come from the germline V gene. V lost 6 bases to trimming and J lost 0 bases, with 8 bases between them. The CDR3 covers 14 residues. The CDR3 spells CASSMSATNEKLFF. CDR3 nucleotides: TGTGCCAGCAGCATGTCGGCAACTAATGAAAAACTGTTTTTT.

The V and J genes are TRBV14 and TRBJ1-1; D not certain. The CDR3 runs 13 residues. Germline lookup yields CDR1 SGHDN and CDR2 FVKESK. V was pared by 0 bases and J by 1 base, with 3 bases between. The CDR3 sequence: CASSQEANTEAFF. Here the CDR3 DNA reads TGTGCCAGCAGCCAAGAAGCGAACACTGAAGCTTTCTTT.

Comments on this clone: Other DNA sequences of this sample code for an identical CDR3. CDR3: CAISESTDYTEAFF. In DNA, the CDR3 is TGTGCCATCAGTGAGTCCACAGATTACACTGAAGCTTTCTTT. The chain joins TRBV10-3 to TRBJ1-1; D unclear. Germline-derived CDR1 and CDR2 are ENHRY and SYGVKD. V gave up 0 bases and J gave up 3 bases, with 8 bases separating them. The CDR3 extends over 14 amino acids.

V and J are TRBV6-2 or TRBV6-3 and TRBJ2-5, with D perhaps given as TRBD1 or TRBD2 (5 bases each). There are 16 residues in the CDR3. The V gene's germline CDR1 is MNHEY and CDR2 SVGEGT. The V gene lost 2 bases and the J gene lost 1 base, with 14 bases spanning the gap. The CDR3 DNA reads TGTGCCAGCAGTTACAGCCGGGGACCAGTCCAAGAGACCCAGTACTTC. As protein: CASSYSRGPVQETQYF.

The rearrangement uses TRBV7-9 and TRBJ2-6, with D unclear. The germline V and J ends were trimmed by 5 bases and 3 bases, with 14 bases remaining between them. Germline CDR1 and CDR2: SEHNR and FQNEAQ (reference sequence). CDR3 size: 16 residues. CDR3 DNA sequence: TGTGCCAGCAGCCGCAACCGGAATCTTGGGGCCAACGTCCTGACTTTC. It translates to CASSRNRNLGANVLTF. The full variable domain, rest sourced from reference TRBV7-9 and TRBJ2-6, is DTGVSQNPRHKITKRGQNVTFRCDPISEHNRLYWYRQTLGQGPEFLTYFQNEAQLEKSRLLSDRFSAERPKGSFSTLEIQRTEQGDSAMYLCASSRNRNLGANVLTFGAGSRLTVL.